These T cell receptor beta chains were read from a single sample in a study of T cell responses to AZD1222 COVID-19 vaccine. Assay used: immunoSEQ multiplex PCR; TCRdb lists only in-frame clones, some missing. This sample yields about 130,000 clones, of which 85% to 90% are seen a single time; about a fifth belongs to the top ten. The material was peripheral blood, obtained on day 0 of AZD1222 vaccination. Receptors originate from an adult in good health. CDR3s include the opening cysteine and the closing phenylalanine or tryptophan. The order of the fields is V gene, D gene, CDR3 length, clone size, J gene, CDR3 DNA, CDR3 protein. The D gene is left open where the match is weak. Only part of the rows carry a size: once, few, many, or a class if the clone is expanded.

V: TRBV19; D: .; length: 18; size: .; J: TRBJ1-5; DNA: TGTGCCAGTTCCGACACCTCATGGGAACACCTCGGCAATCAGCCCCAGCATTTT; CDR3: CASSDTSWEHLGNQPQHF
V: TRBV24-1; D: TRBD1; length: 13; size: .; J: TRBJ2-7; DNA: TGTGCCACCCGTGGACAGGACTCCTACGAGCAGTACTTC; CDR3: CATRGQDSYEQYF
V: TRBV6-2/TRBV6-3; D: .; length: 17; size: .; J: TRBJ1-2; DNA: TGTGCCAGCAGTTACTCACCTCGGGGAGGGTTGAACTATGGCTACACCTTC; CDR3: CASSYSPRGGLNYGYTF
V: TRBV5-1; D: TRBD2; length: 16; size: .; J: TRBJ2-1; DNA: TGCGCCAGCAGCCCGATTAGCGGGGGGCCAACATGGGAGCAGTTCTTC; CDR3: CASSPISGGPTWEQFF
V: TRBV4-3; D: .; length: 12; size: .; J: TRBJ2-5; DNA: TGCGCCAGCAGCCCAGACTTCGGGACCCAGTACTTC; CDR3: CASSPDFGTQYF
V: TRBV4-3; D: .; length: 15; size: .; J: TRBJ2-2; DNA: TGCGCCAGCAGCCAAGAGTGGGTTGTCTCCGGGGAGCTGTTTTTT; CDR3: CASSQEWVVSGELFF
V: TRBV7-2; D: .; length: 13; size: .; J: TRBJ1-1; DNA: TGTGCCAGCAGCTTGAAGGACAGAGGTGAAGCTTTCTTT; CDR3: CASSLKDRGEAFF
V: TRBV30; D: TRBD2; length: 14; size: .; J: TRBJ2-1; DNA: TGTGTCCATGGAACCCTAGCGGGGGGCGGTGAGCAGTTCTTC; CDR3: CVHGTLAGGGEQFF
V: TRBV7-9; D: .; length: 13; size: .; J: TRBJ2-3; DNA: TGTGCCAGCAGCTTGGGAAGCACAGATACGCAGTATTTT; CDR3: CASSLGSTDTQYF
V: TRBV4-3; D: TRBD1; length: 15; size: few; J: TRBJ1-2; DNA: TGCGCCAGCAGCCAACAAACAGGGGCAGGCTATGGCTACACCTTC; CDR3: CASSQQTGAGYGYTF
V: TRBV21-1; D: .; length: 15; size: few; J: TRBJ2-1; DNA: TGTGCCAGCAGCAATCGGGACATAGGTGACCATGAGCAGTTCTTC; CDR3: CASSNRDIGDHEQFF
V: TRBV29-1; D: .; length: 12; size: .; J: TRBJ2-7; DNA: TGCAGCGTTGTAAGGGGAACGGACGAGCAGTACTTC; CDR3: CSVVRGTDEQYF
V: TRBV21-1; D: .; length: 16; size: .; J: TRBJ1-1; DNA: TGTGCCAGGACTTTCAGGGGCTTCTTCCCCAGGGCTGAAGCTTTCTTT; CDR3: CARTFRGFFPRAEAFF
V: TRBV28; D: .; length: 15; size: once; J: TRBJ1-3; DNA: TGTGCCAGCAGTTCACCCGGCAGGGCTGGAAACACCATATATTTT; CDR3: CASSSPGRAGNTIYF
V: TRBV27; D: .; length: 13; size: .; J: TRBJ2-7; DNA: TGTGCCAGCAGTTGGGGGCGGGGATACGAGCAGTACTTC; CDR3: CASSWGRGYEQYF
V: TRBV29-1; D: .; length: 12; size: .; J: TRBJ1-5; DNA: TGCAGCGTTGCGGAGGGAAATCAGCCCCAGCATTTT; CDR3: CSVAEGNQPQHF
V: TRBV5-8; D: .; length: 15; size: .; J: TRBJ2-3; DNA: TGTGCCAGCACCATAAAGGGCGGGACCACAGATACGCAGTATTTT; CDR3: CASTIKGGTTDTQYF
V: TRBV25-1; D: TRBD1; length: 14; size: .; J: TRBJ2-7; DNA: TGTGCCAGCACCCGAAGGGACAGGGTCTACGAGCAGTACTTC; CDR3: CASTRRDRVYEQYF
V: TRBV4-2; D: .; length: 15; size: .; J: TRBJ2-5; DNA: TGTGCCAGCAGCCAAGGACAAGGAACCATGGAGACCCAGTACTTC; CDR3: CASSQGQGTMETQYF
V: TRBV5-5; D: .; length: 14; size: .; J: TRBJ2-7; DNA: TGTGCCAGCAGCTTGGCCGGGGGTATGTACGAGCAGTACTTC; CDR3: CASSLAGGMYEQYF
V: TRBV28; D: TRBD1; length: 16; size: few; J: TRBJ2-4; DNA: TGTGCCAGCCAACAATCCTTAATGACAGGGTTGGGCATTCAGTACTTC; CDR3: CASQQSLMTGLGIQYF
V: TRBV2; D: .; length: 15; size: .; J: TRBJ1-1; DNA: TGTGCCAGCACCTACAGAGCCAGTTCGAACACTGAAGCTTTCTTT; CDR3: CASTYRASSNTEAFF
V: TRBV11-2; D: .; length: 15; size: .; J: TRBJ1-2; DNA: TGTGCCAGCAGCTCCAGGACGGACCCTAGGTATGGCTACACCTTC; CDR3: CASSSRTDPRYGYTF
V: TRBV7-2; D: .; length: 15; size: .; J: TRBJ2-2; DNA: TGTGCCAGCAGCCCCCTCCGCCCGAACACCGGGGAGCTGTTTTTT; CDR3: CASSPLRPNTGELFF
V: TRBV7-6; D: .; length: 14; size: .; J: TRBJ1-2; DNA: TGTGCCAGCAGCTCACAGGCGGGAAACTATGGCTACACCTTC; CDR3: CASSSQAGNYGYTF
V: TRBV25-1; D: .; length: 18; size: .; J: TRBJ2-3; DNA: TGTGCCAGCAGTGAATCCCACCGCTTAGGAGGTAGTACAGATACGCAGTATTTT; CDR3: CASSESHRLGGSTDTQYF
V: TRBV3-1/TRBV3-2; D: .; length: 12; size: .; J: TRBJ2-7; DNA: TGTGCCAGCAGCCAGAACTCCTACGAGCAGTACTTC; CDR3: CASSQNSYEQYF
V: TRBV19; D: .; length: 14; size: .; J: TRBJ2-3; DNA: TGTGCCAGTAGTATACCGGCGCCCACAGATACGCAGTATTTT; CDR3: CASSIPAPTDTQYF
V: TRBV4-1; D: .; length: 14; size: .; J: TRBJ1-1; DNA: TGCGCCAGCAGCTTCGACAGACTGAACACTGAAGCTTTCTTT; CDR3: CASSFDRLNTEAFF
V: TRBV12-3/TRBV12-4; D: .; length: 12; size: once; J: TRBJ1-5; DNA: TGTGCCAGCAGTTTTGGCCAGGATCCCCAGCATTTT; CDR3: CASSFGQDPQHF
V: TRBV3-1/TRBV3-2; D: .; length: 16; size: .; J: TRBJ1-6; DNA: TGTGCCAGCATTTTTCGAGGGGAGTTGAGTAATTCACCCCTCCACTTT; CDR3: CASIFRGELSNSPLHF
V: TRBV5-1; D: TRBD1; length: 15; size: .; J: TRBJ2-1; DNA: TGCGCCAGCGCCGACAGGGAGCGGTCCTTATTGGAGCAGTTCTTC; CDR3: CASADRERSLLEQFF
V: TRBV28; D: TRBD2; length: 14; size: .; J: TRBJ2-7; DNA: TGTGCCAGCAGTTTATTCGGGGGGTCCTACGAGCAGTACTTC; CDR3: CASSLFGGSYEQYF
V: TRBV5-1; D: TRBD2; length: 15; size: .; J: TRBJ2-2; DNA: TGCGCCAGCAGCTTGAGGACTAGCGCCACCGGGGAGCTGTTTTTT; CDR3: CASSLRTSATGELFF
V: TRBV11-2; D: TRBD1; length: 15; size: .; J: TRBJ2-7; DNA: TGTGCCAGCAAACGCCAACCGGGACAGGGTTACGAGCAGTACTTC; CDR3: CASKRQPGQGYEQYF
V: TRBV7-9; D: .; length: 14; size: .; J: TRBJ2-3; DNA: TGTGCCAGCAGCTTCGGGGGAAGCACAGATACGCAGTATTTT; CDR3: CASSFGGSTDTQYF
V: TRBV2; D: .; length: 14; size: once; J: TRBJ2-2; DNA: TGTGCCAGCAAGTACGTCGGGACCACCGGGGAGCTGTTTTTT; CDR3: CASKYVGTTGELFF
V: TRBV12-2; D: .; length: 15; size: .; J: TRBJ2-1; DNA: TGTGCAAGTCGCCCAGGACCGGGCTCCTACAATGAGCAGTTCTTC; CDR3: CASRPGPGSYNEQFF
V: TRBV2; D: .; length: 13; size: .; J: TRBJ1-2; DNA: TGTGCCAGCAGTGAACAAGAAAACTATGGCTACACCTTC; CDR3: CASSEQENYGYTF
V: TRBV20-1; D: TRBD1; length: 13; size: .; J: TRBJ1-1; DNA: TGCAGTGCTAGTAGGACAGGATACACTGAAGCTTTCTTT; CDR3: CSASRTGYTEAFF
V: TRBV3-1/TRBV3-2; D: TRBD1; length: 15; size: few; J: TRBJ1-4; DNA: TGTGCCAGCAGCCCCCTGGGACAGGGGTTAGAAAAACTGTTTTTT; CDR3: CASSPLGQGLEKLFF
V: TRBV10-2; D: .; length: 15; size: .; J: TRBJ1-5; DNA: TGCGCCAGCAGTGACAAACAGGGCGGGAATCAGCCCCAGCATTTT; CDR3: CASSDKQGGNQPQHF
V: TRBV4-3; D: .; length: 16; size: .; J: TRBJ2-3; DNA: TGCGCCAGCAGCCGGGAGGAGCAGGGACCCACAGATACGCAGTATTTT; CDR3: CASSREEQGPTDTQYF
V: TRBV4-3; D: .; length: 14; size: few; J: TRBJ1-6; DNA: TGCGCCAGCAGCCAACCAGGAGGTGGATCACCCCTCCACTTT; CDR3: CASSQPGGGSPLHF
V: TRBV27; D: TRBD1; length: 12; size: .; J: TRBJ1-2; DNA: TGTGCCAGCAGTGACAGGGGTAATGGCTACACCTTC; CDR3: CASSDRGNGYTF
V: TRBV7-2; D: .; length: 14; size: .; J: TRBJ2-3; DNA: TGTGCCAGCAGCTTCATGGGGGGCACAGATACGCAGTATTTT; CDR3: CASSFMGGTDTQYF
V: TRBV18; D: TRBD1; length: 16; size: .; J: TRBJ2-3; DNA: TGTGCCAGCTCACCGCTCTCAGGGGGCCCCGGGGATACGCAGTATTTT; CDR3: CASSPLSGGPGDTQYF
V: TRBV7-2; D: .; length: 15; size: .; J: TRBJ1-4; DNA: TGTGCCAGCAGCTCAACCAGGGTACCTAATGAAAAACTGTTTTTT; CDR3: CASSSTRVPNEKLFF
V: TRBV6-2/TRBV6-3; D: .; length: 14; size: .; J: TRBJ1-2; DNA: TGTGCCAGCAGTTACTCTGAGGGTTCTAGTGGCTACACCTTC; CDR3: CASSYSEGSSGYTF
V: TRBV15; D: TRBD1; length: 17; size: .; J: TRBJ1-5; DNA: TGTGCCACCAGCTCTTCGCGGGGACAGGGGGTACATCAGCCCCAGCATTTT; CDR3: CATSSSRGQGVHQPQHF
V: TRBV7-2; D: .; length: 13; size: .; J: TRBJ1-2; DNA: TGTGCCAGCAGCTTAGTTCGGGAGAATGGCTACACCTTC; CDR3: CASSLVRENGYTF